The 17 T cell receptor beta chains given below trace back to one sample, sequenced in a study of cytomegalovirus exposure and HLA in healthy donors. Here immunoSEQ multiplex PCR was the method, and the copy in TCRdb shows in-frame clones only, minus some. The repertoire includes about 160,000 clones, 70% to 90% of them detected once, and 5.7% sits in the top ten. Sequencing was done on a sample of PBMCs. These receptors were collected from a woman aged 25 to 39 in good health and CMV-seronegative.

The chain has TRBV27 and TRBJ2-4; 8 bases are shared with TRBD2. The J segment lost 4 bases and the V segment lost 8 bases, leaving 7 bases of the junction unmatched. The CDR3 sequence is 14 residues long. The germline gives CDR1 MNHEY, CDR2 SMNVEV (reference sequence). The DNA for the CDR3 is TGTGCCAGCCGCATGGCGGGGGGAAAAAACATTCAGTACTTC. Translating it yields CASRMAGGKNIQYF.

The chain couples TRBV11-3 to TRBJ2-5; the D call may be TRBD1 or TRBD2 (6 bases each). Trimming pared 0 bases from V and 2 bases from J, leaving 10 bases between. The CDR3 runs 15 residues. CDR1 SGHNT and CDR2 YENEEA come from the germline V gene. The CDR3 nucleotides read TGTGCCAGCAGCTTAGATAGGGGGGAACAAGAGACCCAGTACTTC. It specifies CASSLDRGEQETQYF.

V and J are TRBV19 and TRBJ2-7; 10 nucleotides align to TRBD2. The germline CDR1 and CDR2 sequences are LNHDA and SQIVND (reference sequence). This CDR3 region has 15 residues. With 3 bases clipped from V and 5 bases from J, the junction kept 7 bases outside the gene matches. CDR3 nucleotide sequence: TGTGCCAGTAGTATTTTGCCTAGCGGGAGCCACGAGCAGTACTTC. Translation gives CASSILPSGSHEQYF.

The chain joins TRBV2 to TRBJ2-1; 8 bases fit TRBD2. This CDR3 contains 16 residues. CDR1 and CDR2 (germline): SNHLY, FYNNEI. With V trimmed by 0 bases and J by 4 bases, 5 bases remained unmatched. The CDR3 sequence is CASSEASGGTYNEQFF. The CDR3 region has the DNA TGTGCCAGCAGTGAAGCATCGGGGGGGACATACAATGAGCAGTTCTTC.

This clone is a singleton in its sample. CDR3 sequence reads: CAISDGQIAKNIQYF. The CDR3 DNA follows: TGTGCCATCAGTGACGGCCAAATAGCCAAAAACATTCAGTACTTC. The J gene is TRBJ2-4, the V gene TRBV10-3; D unclear. The CDR3 runs to 15 residues. V shed 3 bases and J shed 0 bases, with 9 bases lying between them. Germline values: CDR1 ENHRY, CDR2 SYGVKD.

CDR3 sequence reads: CATSRDPGQANYGYTF. CDR3 sequence (DNA): TGTGCCACCAGCAGAGATCCGGGACAGGCTAACTATGGCTACACCTTC. This chain uses TRBV15 with TRBJ1-2; 8 bases are a match to TRBD1. Looked up from germline, CDR1 is LNHNV and CDR2 is YYDKDF (reference sequence). This CDR3 is 16 amino acids long. The V gene end was trimmed by 0 bases and the J gene end by 0 bases; junction bases not matched to a gene: 3.

The chain couples TRBV15 to TRBJ2-3; no clear D. CDR1 LNHNV and CDR2 YYDKDF come from the germline V gene (reference sequence). This CDR3 is 12 amino acids long. V was trimmed by 1 base and J by 6 bases, leaving 5 bases between them. The CDR3 region has the DNA TGTGCCACCAGCAGAGTTTTTGATACGCAGTATTTT. Encoded protein: CATSRVFDTQYF.

The chain has TRBV25-1 and TRBJ2-2; tentative D call: TRBD1 (6 bases). This CDR3 spans 15 amino acids. Trimming pared 4 bases from V and 2 bases from J, leaving 11 bases between. Germline values: CDR1 MGHDK, CDR2 SYGVNS. DNA of the CDR3: TGTGCCAGCAGTGCCGGGACACAAAACACCGGGGAGCTGTTTTTT. It specifies CASSAGTQNTGELFF.

For the CDR3, the DNA is TGCGCCAGCAGCGATGGGACTAGCGGGAGTCGAGTACTCTACGAGCAGTACTTC. Translation gives CASSDGTSGSRVLYEQYF. The gene calls are TRBV5-1 and TRBJ2-7; 14 bases agree with TRBD2. Germline-derived CDR1 and CDR2 are SGHRS and YFSETQ. The CDR3 contains 18 residues. The V gene end was trimmed by 4 bases and the J gene end by 3 bases; junction bases not matched to a gene: 12.

This rearrangement joins TRBV9 to TRBJ1-1; D is unclear. Per the germline V gene, CDR1 is SGDLS and CDR2 is YYNGEE. This CDR3 is built from 15 residues. Trimming removed 2 bases at V and 1 base at J, with 12 bases between. The CDR3 region is CASSVDPGRNTEAFF. CDR3 DNA: TGTGCCAGCAGCGTCGACCCGGGCAGGAACACTGAAGCTTTCTTT.

The chain is built from TRBV2 and TRBJ2-7, with no clear D. V was clipped by 2 bases and J by 3 bases, with 8 bases between them. Per the germline V gene, CDR1 is SNHLY and CDR2 is FYNNEI. The CDR3 extends over 13 amino acids. The chain's CDR3 is CASSEPPIYEQYF. The CDR3 nucleotides read TGTGCCAGCAGTGAACCCCCTATCTACGAGCAGTACTTC.

The chain is built from TRBV4-3 and TRBJ1-1; no clear D. V gave up 1 base and J gave up 5 bases, with 8 bases separating them. Germline V CDR1 and CDR2: LGHNA, YSLEER. The CDR3 loop spans 13 amino acids. CDR3 loop: CASSQATRTEAFF. DNA for the CDR3: TGCGCCAGCAGCCAAGCTACAAGAACTGAAGCTTTCTTT.

On this clone itself: One end of the junction varies from germline; a read error may be responsible. The CDR3 sequence is CASSWGTDNSPLHF. The CDR3 DNA reads as TGTGCCAGTAGTTGGGGAACAGATAATTCACCCCTCCACTTT. The chain recombines TRBV6-5 with TRBJ1-6; no definite D call. Per the germline V gene, CDR1 is MNHEY and CDR2 is SVGAGI. This CDR3 is built from 14 residues.

This clone has only one observation. This chain joins TRBV7-9 and TRBJ2-1; tentative D call: TRBD2 (5 bases). The CDR3 spans 17 residues. V was shortened by 5 bases and J by 2 bases, with 19 bases between the two germline ends. Germline V gives CDR1 SEHNR, CDR2 FQNEAQ (reference sequence). The CDR3 DNA reads TGTGCCAGCAGCAGTAGACGGACCGTCGGGACCTACAATGAGCAGTTCTTC. Translation gives CASSSRRTVGTYNEQFF.

The table lists this clone with a count of one. The chain carries TRBV18 and TRBJ2-5; D is perhaps TRBD1 or TRBD2 (5 bases each). CDR1 is KGHSH, CDR2 LQKENI, per germline. Trimming pared 2 bases from V and 1 base from J, leaving 11 bases between. The CDR3 extends over 15 amino acids. The CDR3: CASSPEGTVQETQYF. The CDR3 DNA reads TGTGCCAGCTCACCAGAAGGGACCGTCCAAGAGACCCAGTACTTC.

In this sample, this clone turned up once. The chain joins TRBV6-5 to TRBJ2-3; D ambiguous. The CDR3 is made up of 14 amino acids. Germline V CDR1 and CDR2: MNHEY, SVGAGI. V was pared by 5 bases and J by 0 bases, with 9 bases between. CDR3 nucleotides: TGTGCCAGCAGTCGAAGCCCTAGCACAGATACGCAGTATTTT. Its protein is CASSRSPSTDTQYF.

V and J are TRBV12-2 and TRBJ2-7; the table calls TRBD2, which could not be checked here. TRBV12-2 is an annotated pseudogene. The CDR3 length is 17 residues. CDR3 sequence reads: CASRLEDQRLSSYEQYF. The CDR3 DNA is TGTGCAAGTCGCTTAGAAGACCAGCGGCTAAGCTCCTACGAGCAGTACTTC.